This TCR beta chain was sequenced in a study of OX40 agonist ivuxolimab in advanced cancers. Regarding the research as a whole: Ivuxolimab was an agonistic, fully human IgG2 monoclonal antibody directed against OX40 (CD134), a costimulatory receptor. Three dose-escalation patients achieved partial responses, one with hepatocellular carcinoma and two with cutaneous melanoma. The paper covers the monotherapy dose-escalation part of the phase I ivuxolimab trial, which included N of about 50 patients. Peripheral TCRbeta sequencing was intended to test whether TCR sequence diversity was altered and clonal T-cell expansion was caused by ivuxolimab. Intravenous ivuxolimab was administered to patients every 2 weeks at six dose levels: 0.01, 0.1, 0.3, 1.5, 3 and 10 mg/kg. In the dose-escalation cohort, about four fifths of patients were male, and the mean age was 60 years with a range of about 20 to 80. Of the approximately 50 patients in dose escalation, around 20 had hepatocellular carcinoma, some 15 had melanoma, 9 had renal cell carcinoma and 9 had head and neck cancer. Prior anti-PD-1, anti-PD-L1 or anti-CTLA-4 therapy was permitted, and approximately 42% of dose-escalation patients had received checkpoint inhibitors. General study outcomes and caveats: After ivuxolimab, expanded clones were on average more numerous among CD8+ T cells than among CD4+ T cells. At doses of 0.1 to 3.0 mg/kg, clonal expansion of both CD4+ and CD8+ blood T cells was observed from baseline to week 6. Low levels of normalized T-cell clonal expansion were also seen in some nonresponding patients. Antigen specificity was not determined for the clonally expanded peripheral T cells. Partial responders in the 0.1-3.0 mg/kg groups had among the lowest normalized peripheral clonal expansion, especially among CD8+ T cells.

The trial excluded patients who had a history of autoimmune disease or who were on systemic immunosuppression. In every dose cohort, peripheral blood was drawn for TCR sequencing at baseline, cycle 4 day 1, and cycle 7 day 1. The samples were taken from a phase I, first-in-human, multicenter, open-label dose-escalation trial of ivuxolimab. Adults with locally advanced or metastatic melanoma, renal cell carcinoma, hepatocellular carcinoma or head and neck squamous cell carcinoma were enrolled in the trial. Before TCR sequencing, CD4+ and CD8+ T cells were separately sorted from peripheral blood. Inclusive of the bounding cysteine and phenylalanine, the CDR3 is 15 residues long. Kept here is only the CDR3 DNA, which spans 45 bases and is read in frame from base 1. A distance of 16 bases separates the germline ends of V and J, which lose 5 bases and 5 bases respectively. From a lookup of the germline V gene, CDR1 and CDR2 are SGHRS and YFSETQ.

For sequencing of the TCRbeta CDR3 region, genomic DNA was extracted from the sorted cells. TCRbeta CDR3 regions were sequenced using the immunoSEQ Assay. TCRdb limited this immuneACCESS table to in-frame rearrangements with V and J called. A share of clones is missing; checked studies link under half to unresolved V genes, and the rest is unexplained. Present in this sample are about 55,000 clones, 80% of which were seen just once. The ten largest clonotypes hold roughly 4.5% of the sample. As regards this clone: What antigen it recognizes has not been identified. Nothing much larger sits one base from this clone, and base qualities are not available.

The chain joins TRBV5-1 to TRBJ2-2; the D region possibly corresponds to TRBD1 (6 bases align). This sequence originates from an adult with an advanced solid tumor such as melanoma, head and neck, liver or kidney cancer. Specimen: CD4+ or CD8+ T cells sorted from blood, collected in a trial of the OX40 agonist ivuxolimab. The sequence in DNA is TGCGCCAGCAGTCGGGAACAGGGCGGAACCGGGGAGCTGTTTTTT. This is translated as CASSREQGGTGELFF.